This passage covers 11 T cell receptor beta chains from one sample sequenced in a study of blood T cell repertoires in COVID-19. Data came from immunoSEQ multiplex PCR; TCRdb stores just in-frame clones and leaves some out. Of about 160,000 clones listed, over 75% are singletons. The material sequenced was PBMCs or T cells enriched from blood (not recorded which). These receptors all stem from a man aged 35 to 55 who had recovered from COVID-19.

The chain joins TRBV9 to TRBJ1-2; D gene unclear. CDR3 size: 15 residues. Trimming pared 4 bases from V and 2 bases from J, leaving 15 bases between. Germline V lookup: CDR1 SGDLS, CDR2 YYNGEE. Here the CDR3 reads CASSSRSQANYGYTF. The CDR3 DNA reads TGTGCCAGCAGCTCTCGATCTCAGGCCAACTATGGCTACACCTTC. Filled out from reference TRBV9 and TRBJ1-2, the complete variable domain reads DSGVTQTPKHLITATGQRVTLRCSPRSGDLSVYWYQQSLDQGLQFLIQYYNGEERAKGNILERFSAQQFPDLHSELNLSSLELGDSALYFCASSSRSQANYGYTFGSGTRLTVV.

V and J are TRBV9 and TRBJ1-1, with TRBD1 matching over 8 bases. The ends lost 1 base at V and 0 bases at J; junction bases unmatched: 5. The CDR3 covers 16 residues. Germline CDR1 is SGDLS and CDR2 is YYNGEE. CDR3 protein: CASSVQAGGMNTEAFF. The CDR3 DNA follows: TGTGCCAGCAGCGTACAGGCAGGGGGCATGAACACTGAAGCTTTCTTT.

This clone was seen a few times. J is TRBJ1-1 and V is TRBV10-3; 9 nucleotides line up with TRBD1. Germline trimming cut 6 bases from V and 0 bases from J; bases unmatched to any gene: 11. Germline CDR1 and CDR2: ENHRY and SYGVKD. The CDR3 is made up of 17 amino acids. CDR3 sequence: CAIRETGGGGMNTEAFF. CDR3 DNA sequence: TGTGCCATCAGGGAGACAGGGGGAGGGGGTATGAACACTGAAGCTTTCTTT.

The rearrangement joins TRBV7-9 to TRBJ1-2; TRBD1 might be the D (5 bases). V lost 1 base, J lost 8 bases, and 11 bases lay in between. The germline CDR1 and CDR2 sequences are SEHNR and FQNEAQ (reference sequence). This CDR3 has 13 amino acids. DNA for the CDR3: TGTGCCAGCAGCTTAGGGAATTCAGGGGGCTACACCTTC. It yields the protein CASSLGNSGGYTF.

This clone was seen a single time. The genes are TRBV5-1 and TRBJ2-5; 7 positions agree with TRBD1. The CDR3 consists of 15 residues. The junction had 9 bases not matched to a gene; V was cut back by 4 bases and J by 3 bases. CDR1 and CDR2 (germline): SGHRS, YFSETQ. CDR3 sequence (DNA): TGCGCCAGCAGCCCCGCCTGGACAGGAGAAGAGACCCAGTACTTC. It specifies CASSPAWTGEETQYF.

The chain couples TRBV5-8 to TRBJ1-5; TRBD1 aligns across 7 bases. J was trimmed by 0 bases and V by 1 base; bases with no gene match: 4. The germline gives CDR1 SGHTS, CDR2 YDEGEE. There are 16 residues in the CDR3. The CDR3: CASSLRQGYSNQPQHF. CDR3 nucleotides: TGTGCCAGCAGCTTGCGACAGGGCTATAGCAATCAGCCCCAGCATTTT.

This chain uses TRBV5-1 with TRBJ2-1; 7 nucleotides agree with TRBD2. The CDR3 length is 12 residues. Germline trimming cut 5 bases from V and 7 bases from J; bases unmatched to any gene: 3. Germline CDR1 is SGHRS and CDR2 is YFSETQ. CDR3 nucleotide sequence: TGCGCCAGCAGGCCGGGGGGTAATGAGCAGTTCTTC. This encodes CASRPGGNEQFF.

The gene calls are TRBV7-6 and TRBJ2-1; perhaps TRBD2 as D (6 bases). Germline lookup yields CDR1 SGHVS and CDR2 FNYEAQ. The CDR3 sequence is 17 residues long. V was pared by 3 bases and J by 3 bases, with 18 bases between. The CDR3 DNA is TGTGCCAGCAGCTTCGGGAGCCGGGCGGAGTACTACAATGAGCAGTTCTTC. Encoded protein: CASSFGSRAEYYNEQFF.

This sequence joins TRBV7-6 and TRBJ2-6; D gene unclear. V was clipped by 3 bases and J by 2 bases, with 5 bases between them. The CDR3 is made up of 14 amino acids. Germline lookup yields CDR1 SGHVS and CDR2 FNYEAQ. The CDR3 bases are TGTGCCAGCAGCTTGAGAACTGGGGCCAACGTCCTGACTTTC. Amino acids: CASSLRTGANVLTF.

The chain links TRBV19 to TRBJ1-2, with 7 bases aligning to TRBD1. The length of the CDR3 is 16 residues. V shed 5 bases and J 0 bases; nucleotides not matched to a gene: 9. In germline, CDR1 is LNHDA, CDR2 SQIVND (reference sequence). The DNA of the CDR3 is TGTGCCAGTAGTCCCTACATGACAGGGTCTAACTATGGCTACACCTTC. Protein: CASSPYMTGSNYGYTF.

The chain joins TRBV29-1 to TRBJ2-7; 9 bases are a match to TRBD2. V lost 6 bases and J lost 4; bases outside the gene matches: 13. The CDR3 is 15 amino acids. Germline V gives CDR1 SQVTM, CDR2 ANQGSEA. CDR3 in amino acids: CSVSKGGGAAYEQYF. The CDR3 DNA sequence: TGCAGCGTATCTAAAGGCGGGGGGGCCGCGTACGAGCAGTACTTC.